This entry is about one TCR beta chain. These data are taken from a study of T cell repertoires in cytomegalovirus infection. Study-level information: Through public TCR beta signatures, both CMV infection and matching HLA type were indicated.

TCRdb re-analysed the reads in MiXCR, keeping a single row per CDR3 protein. The table lists roughly 630,000 distinct CDR3 sequences, approximately 24% of them singletons. The sequencing sample was made of CD8+ T cells from PBMCs. This receptor was obtained from a human donor in good health (CMV status not recorded). Some clones in this sample may be carry-over from other donors' samples.

CDR3 DNA: TGTGCCAGCAGCCGAGGCGGCTACACTGAAGCTTTCTTT. Translating gives CASSRGGYTEAFF. This rearrangement joins TRBV27 to TRBJ1-1, with D uncertain. From germline, CDR1 is MNHEY and CDR2 SMNVEV (reference sequence). V dropped 6 bases and J dropped 3 bases, with 11 bases sitting between them. The CDR3 length is 13 residues.